The 8 T cell receptor beta chains presented below share a single source sample, sequenced in a study of blood T cell repertoires in COVID-19. Libraries were prepared by immunoSEQ multiplex PCR; TCRdb keeps only in-frame clonotypes and omits some of them. The table includes some 490,000 clones, 80% to 90% detected once. Sequences were obtained from PBMCs or T cells enriched from blood (not recorded which). The source of these receptors is a woman in her sixties who had recovered from COVID-19.

This chain connects TRBV2 to TRBJ1-1; a weak D match, TRBD1 (6 bases). CDR3 length: 16 residues. V was trimmed by 1 base and J by 1 base, leaving 13 bases between them. Germline CDR1 reads SNHLY; CDR2 reads FYNNEI. CDR3 sequence: CASSEEQAGANTEAFF. DNA for the CDR3: TGTGCCAGCAGTGAAGAGCAAGCAGGGGCGAACACTGAAGCTTTCTTT.

V is TRBV9 and J is TRBJ1-1; 9 bases fit TRBD1. CDR3 length: 15 amino acids. Per germline, CDR1 SGDLS and CDR2 YYNGEE. V shed 3 bases, J shed 2 bases, and the junction held 5 bases outside the gene matches. CDR3 nucleotide sequence: TGTGCCAGCAGCGCACAGGGGGCGGTCAACACTGAAGCTTTCTTT. Translated, it gives CASSAQGAVNTEAFF. Full variable domain (remainder filled in from reference TRBV9 and TRBJ1-1): DSGVTQTPKHLITATGQRVTLRCSPRSGDLSVYWYQQSLDQGLQFLIQYYNGEERAKGNILERFSAQQFPDLHSELNLSSLELGDSALYFCASSAQGAVNTEAFFGQGTRLTVV.

This clone was counted only a few times. V gene TRBV21-1 combines with J gene TRBJ1-1; the table's D call, TRBD1, was not checked against the DNA. TRBV21-1 is termed a pseudogene. The CDR3 contains 16 residues. The CDR3: CASSKATTLGNTEAFF. CDR3 DNA: TGTGCCAGCAGCAAAGCTACGACATTGGGCAACACTGAAGCTTTCTTT.

The chain employs TRBV7-8 and TRBJ2-3, with 7 bases aligning to TRBD1. Germline V gives CDR1 SGHVS, CDR2 FQNEAQ. With 5 bases clipped from V and 2 bases from J, the junction kept 7 bases outside the gene matches. This CDR3 region has 15 residues. The CDR3 here is CASSPLDRTTDTQYF. The DNA of the CDR3 is TGTGCCAGCAGCCCCCTGGACAGGACCACAGATACGCAGTATTTT.

This clone appeared a single time. This chain joins TRBV3-1 (or the pseudogene TRBV3-2) and TRBJ1-6, with D possibly TRBD1 on 6 matching bases. The CDR3 loop spans 15 amino acids. Trimming pared 4 bases from V and 5 bases from J, leaving 12 bases between. Germline V gene data show CDR1 as LGHDT and CDR2 as YNNKEL (reference sequence). The CDR3 protein is CASSLDRSNNSPLHF. DNA for the CDR3: TGTGCCAGCAGCCTGGACAGAAGTAATAATTCACCCCTCCACTTT.

Here the CDR3 reads CASSLPRGGGYNEQFF. CDR3 coding DNA: TGCGCCAGCAGCTTGCCCCGGGGGGGCGGGTACAATGAGCAGTTCTTC. J is TRBJ2-1 and V is TRBV5-1, with 8 bases that match TRBD2. The length of the CDR3 is 16 residues. The germline V gene encodes CDR1 SGHRS and CDR2 YFSETQ. The V and J ends lost 1 base and 4 bases, in that order; junction bases with no gene match: 7.

This clone has a single count. The rearrangement links TRBV2 to TRBJ1-2; 9 bases fit TRBD1. The CDR3 totals 15 residues. After removal of 6 bases from V and 1 base from J, the junction contained 6 bases not matched to a gene. The germline gives CDR1 SNHLY, CDR2 FYNNEI. Written as DNA, the CDR3 is TGTGCCAGCAGGGTACAGGGGGCTGATAACTATGGCTACACCTTC. Translating it yields CASRVQGADNYGYTF.

V gene TRBV19 combines with J gene TRBJ1-1, with 9 bases aligning to TRBD1. CDR1 is LNHDA and CDR2 is SQIVND in the germline V gene (reference sequence). The trim removed 3 bases at V and 8 bases at J, leaving 13 bases unmatched. The CDR3 length is 16 residues. CDR3 DNA: TGTGCCAGTAGTATCAAGCCGGGACAGGGCTATTACGAAGCTTTCTTT. Amino acids: CASSIKPGQGYYEAFF.